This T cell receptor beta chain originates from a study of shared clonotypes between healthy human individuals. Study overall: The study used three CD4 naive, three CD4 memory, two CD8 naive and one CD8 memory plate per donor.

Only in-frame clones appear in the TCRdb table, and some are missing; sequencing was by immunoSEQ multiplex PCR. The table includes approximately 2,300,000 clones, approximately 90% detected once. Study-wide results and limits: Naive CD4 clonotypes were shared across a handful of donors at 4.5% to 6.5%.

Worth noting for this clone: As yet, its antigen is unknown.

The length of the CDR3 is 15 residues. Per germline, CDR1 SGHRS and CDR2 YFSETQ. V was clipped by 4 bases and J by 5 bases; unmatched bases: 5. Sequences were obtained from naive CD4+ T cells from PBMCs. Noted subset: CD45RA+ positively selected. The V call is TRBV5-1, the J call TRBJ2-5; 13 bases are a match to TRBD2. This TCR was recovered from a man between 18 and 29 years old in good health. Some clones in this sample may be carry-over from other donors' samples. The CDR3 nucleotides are TGCGCCAGCAGCACGGGACTAGCGGGATCTGAGACCCAGTACTTC. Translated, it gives CASSTGLAGSETQYF.